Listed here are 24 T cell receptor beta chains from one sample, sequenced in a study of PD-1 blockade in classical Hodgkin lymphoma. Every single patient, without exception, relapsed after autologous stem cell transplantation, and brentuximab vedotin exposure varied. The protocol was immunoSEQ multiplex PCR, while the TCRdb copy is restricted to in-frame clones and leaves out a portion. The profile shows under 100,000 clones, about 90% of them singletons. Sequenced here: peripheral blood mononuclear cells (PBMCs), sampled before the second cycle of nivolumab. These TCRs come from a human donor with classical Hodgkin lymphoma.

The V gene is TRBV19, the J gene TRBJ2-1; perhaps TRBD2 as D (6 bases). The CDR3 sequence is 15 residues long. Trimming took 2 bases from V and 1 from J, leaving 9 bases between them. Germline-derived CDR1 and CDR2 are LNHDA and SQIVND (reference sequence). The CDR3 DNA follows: TGTGCCAGTAGTATAATGGAGGGGTCCTACAATGAGCAGTTCTTC. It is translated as CASSIMEGSYNEQFF.

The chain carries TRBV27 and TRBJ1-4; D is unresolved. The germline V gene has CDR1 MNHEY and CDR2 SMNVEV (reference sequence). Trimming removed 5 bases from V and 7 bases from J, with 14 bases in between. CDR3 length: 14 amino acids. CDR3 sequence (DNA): TGTGCCAGCAGTCAAAAGGCCCAGTTTGAAAAACTGTTTTTT. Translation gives CASSQKAQFEKLFF.

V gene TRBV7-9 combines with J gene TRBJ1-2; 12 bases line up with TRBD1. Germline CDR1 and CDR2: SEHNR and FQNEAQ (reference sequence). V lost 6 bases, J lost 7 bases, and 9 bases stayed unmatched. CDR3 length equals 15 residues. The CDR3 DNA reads TGTGCCAGCAGTCTTATGGGGACAGGGGGCCGTGGCTACACCTTC. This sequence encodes CASSLMGTGGRGYTF.

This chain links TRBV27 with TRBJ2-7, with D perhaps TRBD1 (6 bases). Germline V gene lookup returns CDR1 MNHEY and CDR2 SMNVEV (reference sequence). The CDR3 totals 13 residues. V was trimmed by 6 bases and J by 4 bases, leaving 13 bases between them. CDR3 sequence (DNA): TGTGCCAGCAGAGACCAGGGGCTTTACGAGCAGTACTTC. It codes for CASRDQGLYEQYF.

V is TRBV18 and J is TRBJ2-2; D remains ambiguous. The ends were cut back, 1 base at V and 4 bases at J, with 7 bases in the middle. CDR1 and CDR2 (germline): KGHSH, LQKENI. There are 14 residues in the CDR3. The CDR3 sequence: CASSPLSSTGELFF. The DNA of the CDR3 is TGTGCCAGCTCACCACTCTCCTCCACCGGGGAGCTGTTTTTT.

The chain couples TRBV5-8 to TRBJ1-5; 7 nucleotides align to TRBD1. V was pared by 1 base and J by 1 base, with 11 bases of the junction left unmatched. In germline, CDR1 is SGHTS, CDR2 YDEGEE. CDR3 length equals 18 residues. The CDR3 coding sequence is TGTGCCAGCAGCTTGTTACAGGGGAAGGTTAAAAGCAATCAGCCCCAGCATTTT. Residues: CASSLLQGKVKSNQPQHF.

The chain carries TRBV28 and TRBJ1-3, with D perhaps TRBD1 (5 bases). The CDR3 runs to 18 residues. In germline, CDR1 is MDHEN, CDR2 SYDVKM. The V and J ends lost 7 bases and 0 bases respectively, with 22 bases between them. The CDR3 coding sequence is TGTGCCAGCATCGGGGCAGGGACCCTTAAGTCCTCTGGAAACACCATATATTTT. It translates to CASIGAGTLKSSGNTIYF.

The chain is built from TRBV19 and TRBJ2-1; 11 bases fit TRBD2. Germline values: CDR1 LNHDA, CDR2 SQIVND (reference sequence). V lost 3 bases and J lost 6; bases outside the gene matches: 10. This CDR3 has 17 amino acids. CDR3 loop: CASSMSGLAGGINEQFF. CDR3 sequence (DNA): TGTGCCAGTAGTATGTCAGGCTTAGCGGGAGGGATCAATGAGCAGTTCTTC. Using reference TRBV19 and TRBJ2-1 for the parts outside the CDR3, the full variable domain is DGGITQSPKYLFRKEGQNVTLSCEQNLNHDAMYWYRQDPGQGLRLIYYSQIVNDFQKGDIAEGYSVSREKKESFPLTVTSAQKNPTAFYLCASSMSGLAGGINEQFFGPGTRLTVL.

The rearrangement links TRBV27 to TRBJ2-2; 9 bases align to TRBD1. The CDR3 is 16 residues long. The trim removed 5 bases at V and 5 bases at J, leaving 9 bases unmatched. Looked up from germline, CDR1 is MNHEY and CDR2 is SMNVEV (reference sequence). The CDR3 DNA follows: TGTGCCAGCAGTAAAGTCCGGACAGGGGAAACCGGGGAGCTGTTTTTT. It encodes CASSKVRTGETGELFF.

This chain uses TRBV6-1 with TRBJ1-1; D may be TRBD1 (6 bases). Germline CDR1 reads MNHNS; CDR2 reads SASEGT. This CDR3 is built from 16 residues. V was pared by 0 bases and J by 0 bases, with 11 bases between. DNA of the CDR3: TGTGCCAGCAGTGAAGCGCTTCCAGGGGTGAACACTGAAGCTTTCTTT. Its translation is CASSEALPGVNTEAFF.

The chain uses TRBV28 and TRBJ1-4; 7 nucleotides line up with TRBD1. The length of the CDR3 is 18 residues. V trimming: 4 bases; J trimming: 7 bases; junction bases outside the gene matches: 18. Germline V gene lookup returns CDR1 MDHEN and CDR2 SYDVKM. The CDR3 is CASSSHRGFRRDPEKLFF. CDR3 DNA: TGTGCCAGCAGTTCACACAGGGGCTTTAGGCGTGATCCTGAAAAACTGTTTTTT.

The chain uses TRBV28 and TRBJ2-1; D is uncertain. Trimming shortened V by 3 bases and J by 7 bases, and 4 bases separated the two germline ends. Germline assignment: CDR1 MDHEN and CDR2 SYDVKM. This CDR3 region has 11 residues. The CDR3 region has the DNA TGTGCCAGCAGTTTGAGGAATGAGCAGTTCTTC. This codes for CASSLRNEQFF. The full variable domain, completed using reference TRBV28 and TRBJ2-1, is DVKVTQSSRYLVKRTGEKVFLECVQDMDHENMFWYRQDPGLGLRLIYFSYDVKMKEKGDIPEGYSVSREKKERFSLILESASTNQTSMYLCASSLRNEQFFGPGTRLTVL.

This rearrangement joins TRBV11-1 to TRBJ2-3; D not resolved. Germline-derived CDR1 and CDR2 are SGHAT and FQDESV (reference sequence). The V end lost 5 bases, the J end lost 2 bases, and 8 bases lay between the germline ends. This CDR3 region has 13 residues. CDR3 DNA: TGTGCCAGCAGCCAACGTTACACAGATACGCAGTATTTT. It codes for CASSQRYTDTQYF.

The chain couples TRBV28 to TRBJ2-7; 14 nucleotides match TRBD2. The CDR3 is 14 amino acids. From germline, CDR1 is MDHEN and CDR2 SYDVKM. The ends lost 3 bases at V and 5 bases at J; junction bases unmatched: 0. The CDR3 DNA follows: TGTGCCAGCAGTTTGGGACTAGCGGGAGACGAGCAGTACTTC. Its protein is CASSLGLAGDEQYF.

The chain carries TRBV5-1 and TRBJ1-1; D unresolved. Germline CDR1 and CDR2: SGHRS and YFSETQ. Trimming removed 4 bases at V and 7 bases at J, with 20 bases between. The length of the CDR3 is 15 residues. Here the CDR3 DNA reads TGCGCCAGCAGCCAAGGGAACCGACTGCCGGTTGAAGCTTTCTTT. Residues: CASSQGNRLPVEAFF.

The CDR3 DNA sequence: TGTGCCAGCAGCCCCCGGGGGGGGGAGCACACTGAAGCTTTCTTT. As protein: CASSPRGGEHTEAFF. The chain has TRBV7-9 and TRBJ1-1; the D gene is possibly TRBD1 (5 bases). The CDR3 totals 15 residues. V lost 5 bases and J lost 3, with 16 bases in between. Per germline, CDR1 SEHNR and CDR2 FQNEAQ (reference sequence).

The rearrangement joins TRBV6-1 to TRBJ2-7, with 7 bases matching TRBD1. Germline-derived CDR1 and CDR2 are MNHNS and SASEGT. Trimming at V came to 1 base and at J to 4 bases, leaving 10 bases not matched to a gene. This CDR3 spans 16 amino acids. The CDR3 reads CASSEDLRQGTYEQYF. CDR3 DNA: TGTGCCAGCAGTGAAGACTTGAGACAGGGCACGTACGAGCAGTACTTC.

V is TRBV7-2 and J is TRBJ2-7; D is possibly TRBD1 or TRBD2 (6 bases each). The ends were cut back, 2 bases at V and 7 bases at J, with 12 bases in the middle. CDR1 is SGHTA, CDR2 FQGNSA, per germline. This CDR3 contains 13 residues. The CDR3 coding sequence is TGTGCCAGCAGCTTATCTGGGGGGCCAGAGCAGTACTTC. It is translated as CASSLSGGPEQYF.

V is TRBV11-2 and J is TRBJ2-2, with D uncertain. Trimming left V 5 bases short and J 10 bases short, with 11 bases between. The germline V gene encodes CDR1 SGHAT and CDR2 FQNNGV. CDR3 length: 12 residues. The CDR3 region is CASSPDFAELFF. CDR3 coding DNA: TGTGCCAGCAGCCCGGATTTCGCGGAGCTGTTTTTT. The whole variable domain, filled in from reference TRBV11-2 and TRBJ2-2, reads EAGVAQSPRYKIIEKRQSVAFWCNPISGHATLYWYQQILGQGPKLLIQFQNNGVVDDSQLPKDRFSAERLKGVDSTLKIQPAKLEDSAVYLCASSPDFAELFFGEGSRLTVL.

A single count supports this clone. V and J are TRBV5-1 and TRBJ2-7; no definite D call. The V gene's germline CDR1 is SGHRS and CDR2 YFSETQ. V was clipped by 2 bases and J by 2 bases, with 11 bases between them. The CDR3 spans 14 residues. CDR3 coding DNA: TGCGCCAGCAGCTTAACGCCCCAGACCTACGAGCAGTACTTC. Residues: CASSLTPQTYEQYF.

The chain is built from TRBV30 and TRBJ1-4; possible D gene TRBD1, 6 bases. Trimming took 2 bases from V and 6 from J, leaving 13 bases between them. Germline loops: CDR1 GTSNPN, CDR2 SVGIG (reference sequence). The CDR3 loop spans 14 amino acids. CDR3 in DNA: TGTGCCTGGAGTCCGCACAGGGCTTATGAAAAACTGTTTTTT. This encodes CAWSPHRAYEKLFF.

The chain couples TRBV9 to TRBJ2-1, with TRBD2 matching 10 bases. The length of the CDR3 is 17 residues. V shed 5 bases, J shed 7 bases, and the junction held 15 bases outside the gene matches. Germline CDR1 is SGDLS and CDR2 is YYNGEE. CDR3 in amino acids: CASSGLPSGRAPNEQFF. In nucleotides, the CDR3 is TGTGCCAGCAGTGGGTTACCCAGCGGGAGGGCCCCGAATGAGCAGTTCTTC.

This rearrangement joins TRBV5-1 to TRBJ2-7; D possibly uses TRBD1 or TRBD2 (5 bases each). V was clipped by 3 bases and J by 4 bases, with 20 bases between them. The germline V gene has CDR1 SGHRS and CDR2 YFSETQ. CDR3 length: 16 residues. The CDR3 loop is CASSSGLWTQQYEQYF. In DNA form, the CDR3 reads TGCGCCAGCAGCTCGGGGCTGTGGACTCAACAGTACGAGCAGTACTTC.

The CDR3 sequence: CASSFKLMGRTGELFF. In nucleotides, the CDR3 is TGTGCCAGCAGCTTTAAACTGATGGGGCGTACCGGGGAGCTGTTTTTT. The chain joins TRBV5-4 to TRBJ2-2, with a weak D call TRBD1 (5 bases). In germline, CDR1 is SGHNT, CDR2 YYREEE (reference sequence). The germline V and J ends were trimmed by 2 bases and 5 bases, with 16 bases remaining between them. The CDR3 has 16 residues.